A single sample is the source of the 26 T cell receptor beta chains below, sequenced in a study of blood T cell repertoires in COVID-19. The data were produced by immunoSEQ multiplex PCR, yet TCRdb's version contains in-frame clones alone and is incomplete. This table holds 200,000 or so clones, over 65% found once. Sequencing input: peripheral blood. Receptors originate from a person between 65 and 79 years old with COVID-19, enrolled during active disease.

CDR3 loop: CASSLAGAKGGSYNEQFF. Written as DNA, the CDR3 is TGTGCCAGCAGCCTGGCGGGGGCAAAGGGTGGCTCATACAATGAGCAGTTCTTC. The chain has TRBV7-2 and TRBJ2-1; possible D gene TRBD2, 7 bases. Germline CDR1 reads SGHTA; CDR2 reads FQGNSA. This CDR3 region has 18 residues. V lost 5 bases, J lost 4 bases, and 24 bases lay in between.

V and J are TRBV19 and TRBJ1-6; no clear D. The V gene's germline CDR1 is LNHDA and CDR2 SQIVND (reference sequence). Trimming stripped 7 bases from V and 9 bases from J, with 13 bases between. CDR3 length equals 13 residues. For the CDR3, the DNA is TGTGCCAGTAACCGGGATCCCTTTTCACCCCTCCACTTT. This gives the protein CASNRDPFSPLHF. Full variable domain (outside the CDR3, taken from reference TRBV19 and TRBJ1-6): DGGITQSPKYLFRKEGQNVTLSCEQNLNHDAMYWYRQDPGQGLRLIYYSQIVNDFQKGDIAEGYSVSREKKESFPLTVTSAQKNPTAFYLCASNRDPFSPLHFGNGTRLTVT.

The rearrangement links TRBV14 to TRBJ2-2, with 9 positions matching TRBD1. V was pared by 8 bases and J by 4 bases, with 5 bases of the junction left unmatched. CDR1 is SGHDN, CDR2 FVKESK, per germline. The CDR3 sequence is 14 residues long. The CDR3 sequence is CASARDRATGELFF. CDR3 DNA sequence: TGTGCCAGCGCACGGGACAGGGCCACCGGGGAGCTGTTTTTT.

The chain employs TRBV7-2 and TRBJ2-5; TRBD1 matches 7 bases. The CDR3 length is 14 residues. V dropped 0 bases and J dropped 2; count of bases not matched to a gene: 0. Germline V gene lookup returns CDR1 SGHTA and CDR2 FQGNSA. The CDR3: CASSLATGQETQYF. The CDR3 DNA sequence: TGTGCCAGCAGCTTAGCGACAGGGCAAGAGACCCAGTACTTC.

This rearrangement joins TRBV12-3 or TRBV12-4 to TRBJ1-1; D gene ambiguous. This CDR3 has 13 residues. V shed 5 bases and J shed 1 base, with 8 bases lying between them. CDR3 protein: CASSIFRNTEAFF. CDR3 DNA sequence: TGTGCCAGCAGTATCTTTAGGAACACTGAAGCTTTCTTT.

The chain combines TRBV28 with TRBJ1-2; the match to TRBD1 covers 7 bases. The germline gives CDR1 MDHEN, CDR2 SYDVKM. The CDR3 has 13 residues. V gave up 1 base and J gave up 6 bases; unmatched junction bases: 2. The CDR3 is CASSLSGGDGYTF. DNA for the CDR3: TGTGCCAGCAGTTTATCAGGGGGTGATGGCTACACCTTC.

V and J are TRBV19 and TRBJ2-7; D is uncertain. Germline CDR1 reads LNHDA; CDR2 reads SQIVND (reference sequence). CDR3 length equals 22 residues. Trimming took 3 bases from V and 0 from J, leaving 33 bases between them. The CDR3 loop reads CASSMVMIHWVWATMSSYEQYF. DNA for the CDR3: TGTGCCAGTAGTATGGTGATGATTCATTGGGTTTGGGCGACGATGAGCTCCTACGAGCAGTACTTC.

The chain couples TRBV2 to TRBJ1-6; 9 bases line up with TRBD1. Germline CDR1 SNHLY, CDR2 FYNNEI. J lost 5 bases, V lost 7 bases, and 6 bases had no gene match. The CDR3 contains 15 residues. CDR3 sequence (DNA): TGTGCCAGCAAGATCCGGGACAGGGATAATTCACCCCTCCACTTT. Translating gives CASKIRDRDNSPLHF.

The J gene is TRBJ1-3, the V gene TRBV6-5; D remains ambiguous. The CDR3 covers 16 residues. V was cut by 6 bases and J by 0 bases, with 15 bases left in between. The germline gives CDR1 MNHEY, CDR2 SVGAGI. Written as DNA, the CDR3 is TGTGCCAGCAGCTACGGTTCTGGGAGCTCTGGAAACACCATATATTTT. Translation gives CASSYGSGSSGNTIYF.

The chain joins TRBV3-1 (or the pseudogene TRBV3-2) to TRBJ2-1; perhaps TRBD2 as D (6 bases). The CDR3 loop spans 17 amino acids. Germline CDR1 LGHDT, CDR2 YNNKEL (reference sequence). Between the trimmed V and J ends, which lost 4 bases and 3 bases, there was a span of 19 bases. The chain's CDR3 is CASSPIPGSFNYNEQFF. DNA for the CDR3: TGTGCCAGCAGCCCCATCCCCGGGAGCTTCAACTACAATGAGCAGTTCTTC.

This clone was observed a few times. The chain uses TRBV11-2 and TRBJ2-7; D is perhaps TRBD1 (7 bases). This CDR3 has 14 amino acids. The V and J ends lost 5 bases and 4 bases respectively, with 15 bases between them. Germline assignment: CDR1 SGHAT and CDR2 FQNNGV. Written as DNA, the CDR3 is TGTGCCAGCAGCCATGAACAGGGGAGGTACGAGCAGTACTTC. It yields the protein CASSHEQGRYEQYF.

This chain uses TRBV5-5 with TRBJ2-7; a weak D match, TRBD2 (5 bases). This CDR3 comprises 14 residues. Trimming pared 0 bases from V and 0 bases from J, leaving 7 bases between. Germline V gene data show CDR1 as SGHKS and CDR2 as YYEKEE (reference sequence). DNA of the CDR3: TGTGCCAGCAGCTTGGCTCTAGCCTCCTACGAGCAGTACTTC. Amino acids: CASSLALASYEQYF. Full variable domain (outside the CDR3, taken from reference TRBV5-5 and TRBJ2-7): DAGVTQSPTHLIKTRGQQVTLRCSPISGHKSVSWYQQVLGQGPQFIFQYYEKEERGRGNFPDRFSARQFPNYSSELNVNALLLGDSALYLCASSLALASYEQYFGPGTRLTVT.

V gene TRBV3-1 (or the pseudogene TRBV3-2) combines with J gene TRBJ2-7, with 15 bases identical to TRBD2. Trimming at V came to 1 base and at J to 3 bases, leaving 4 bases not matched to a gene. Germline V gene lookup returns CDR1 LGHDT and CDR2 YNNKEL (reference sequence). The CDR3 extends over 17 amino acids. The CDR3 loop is CASSQAPGLAGGYEQYF. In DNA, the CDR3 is TGTGCCAGCAGCCAAGCCCCGGGACTAGCGGGGGGCTACGAGCAGTACTTC.

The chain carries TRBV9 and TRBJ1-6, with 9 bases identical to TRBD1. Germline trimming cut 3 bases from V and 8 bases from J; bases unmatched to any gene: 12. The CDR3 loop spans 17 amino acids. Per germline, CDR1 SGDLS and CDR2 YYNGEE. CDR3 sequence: CASSAPRGQGSHSPLHF. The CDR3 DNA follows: TGTGCCAGCAGCGCCCCCAGGGGACAGGGATCGCATTCACCCCTCCACTTT.

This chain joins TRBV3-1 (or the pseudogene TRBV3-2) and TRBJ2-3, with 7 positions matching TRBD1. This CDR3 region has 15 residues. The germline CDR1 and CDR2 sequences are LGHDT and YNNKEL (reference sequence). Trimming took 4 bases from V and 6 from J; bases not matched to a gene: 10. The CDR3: CASSRDSGQEDTQYF. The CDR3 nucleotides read TGTGCCAGCAGCCGGGACAGTGGACAAGAGGATACGCAGTATTTT.

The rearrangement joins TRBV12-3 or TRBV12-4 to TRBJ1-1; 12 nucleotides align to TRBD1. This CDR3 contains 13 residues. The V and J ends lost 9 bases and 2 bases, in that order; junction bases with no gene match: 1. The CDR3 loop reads CASGTGGNTEAFF. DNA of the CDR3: TGTGCCAGTGGGACAGGGGGCAACACTGAAGCTTTCTTT.

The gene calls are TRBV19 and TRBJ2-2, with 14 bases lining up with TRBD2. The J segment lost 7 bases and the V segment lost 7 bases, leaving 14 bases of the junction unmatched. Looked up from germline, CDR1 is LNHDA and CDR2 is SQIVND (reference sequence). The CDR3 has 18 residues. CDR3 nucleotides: TGTGCCAGTACCTTAGCCCGACTAGCGGGAGGGCCTGGCGGGGAGCTGTTTTTT. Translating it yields CASTLARLAGGPGGELFF.

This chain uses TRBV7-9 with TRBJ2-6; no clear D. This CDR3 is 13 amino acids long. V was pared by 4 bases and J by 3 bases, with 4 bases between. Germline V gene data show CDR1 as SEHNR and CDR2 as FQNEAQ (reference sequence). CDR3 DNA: TGTGCCAGCAGCTCCAGTGGGGCCAACGTCCTGACTTTC. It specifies CASSSSGANVLTF.

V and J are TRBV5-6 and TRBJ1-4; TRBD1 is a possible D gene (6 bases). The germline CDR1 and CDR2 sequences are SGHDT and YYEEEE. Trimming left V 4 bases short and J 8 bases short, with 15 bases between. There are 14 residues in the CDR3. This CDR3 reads CASSQTGRLEKLFF. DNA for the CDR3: TGTGCCAGCAGCCAGACAGGCAGACTCGAAAAACTGTTTTTT.

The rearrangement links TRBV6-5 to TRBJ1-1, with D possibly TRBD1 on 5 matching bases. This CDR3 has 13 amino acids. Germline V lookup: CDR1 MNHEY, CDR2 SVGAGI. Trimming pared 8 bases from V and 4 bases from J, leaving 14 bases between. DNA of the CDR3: TGTGCCAGCCGGAGGGGACCTTCCACTGAAGCTTTCTTT. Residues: CASRRGPSTEAFF.

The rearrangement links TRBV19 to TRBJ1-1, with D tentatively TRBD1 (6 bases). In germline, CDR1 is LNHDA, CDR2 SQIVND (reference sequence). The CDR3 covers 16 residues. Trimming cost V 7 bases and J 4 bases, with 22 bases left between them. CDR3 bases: TGTGCCAGTATTTACAGGGTCGGCTCCGGCGGCACTGAAGCTTTCTTT. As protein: CASIYRVGSGGTEAFF.

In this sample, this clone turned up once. CDR3 DNA: TGTGCCAGCAGTTTATTACAGGGAGTCAGGACAGATACGCAGTATTTT. Protein: CASSLLQGVRTDTQYF. V and J are TRBV27 and TRBJ2-3; weak D call: TRBD1 (6 bases). V lost 1 base and J 3 bases, leaving 14 bases between the germline ends. From germline, CDR1 is MNHEY and CDR2 SMNVEV (reference sequence). The CDR3 has 16 amino acids.

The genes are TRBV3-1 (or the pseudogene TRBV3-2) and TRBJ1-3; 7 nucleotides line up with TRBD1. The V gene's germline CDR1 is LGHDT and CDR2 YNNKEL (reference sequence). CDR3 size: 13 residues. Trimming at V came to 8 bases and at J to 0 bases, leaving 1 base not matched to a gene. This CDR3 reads CASGQVSGNTIYF. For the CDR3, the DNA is TGTGCCAGCGGACAGGTCTCTGGAAACACCATATATTTT.

The CDR3 is CASSPRGGQGYEQYF. For the CDR3, the DNA is TGTGCCAGCAGTCCCCGGGGCGGTCAGGGGTACGAGCAGTACTTC. The chain carries TRBV6-5 and TRBJ2-7; possibly TRBD1 for D (6 bases). V was pared by 5 bases and J by 4 bases, with 18 bases between. The CDR3 has 15 residues. Per the germline V gene, CDR1 is MNHEY and CDR2 is SVGAGI.

The CDR3 loop is CASSLGQGALEQFF. The DNA of the CDR3 is TGTGCCAGCAGCTTAGGACAGGGGGCGCTTGAGCAGTTCTTC. The chain joins TRBV7-9 to TRBJ2-1; 10 bases are shared with TRBD1. Germline V CDR1 and CDR2: SEHNR, FQNEAQ (reference sequence). The CDR3 has 14 residues. V was clipped by 1 base and J by 9 bases; unmatched bases: 3.

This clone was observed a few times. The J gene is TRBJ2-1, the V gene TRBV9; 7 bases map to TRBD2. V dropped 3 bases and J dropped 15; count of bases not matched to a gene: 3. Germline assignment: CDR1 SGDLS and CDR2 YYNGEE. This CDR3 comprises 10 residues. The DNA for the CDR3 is TGTGCCAGCAGCGGCGGGACTATGTTCTTC. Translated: CASSGGTMFF.